This T cell receptor beta chain stems from a study of blood T cell repertoires in COVID-19. The wider study: Specimens from acute and convalescent COVID-19 originated in the United States, Italy and Spain. In each case, the material was cDNA or gDNA derived from T cells, B-cell-depleted T cells, or PBMCs.

Original handling: Amplified reference gene primers provided the basis for estimating nucleated cell counts. Only in-frame clones appear in the TCRdb table, and some are missing; sequencing was by immunoSEQ multiplex PCR. The DNA was the basis for D and trimming; V, J and clone size are from that table. The data hold under 150,000 clones, with about 91% observed a single time. Deletions cut 0 bases from V and 4 bases from J, with 17 bases between. Germline values: CDR1 MNHEY, CDR2 SMNVEV (reference sequence). The CDR3 consists of 17 residues. The J gene is TRBJ2-3, the V gene TRBV27; D perhaps matches TRBD2 (6 bases). The TCR sequence derives from a human donor in a cohort sampled during active COVID-19. The sequenced sample consisted of peripheral blood. The chain's CDR3 is CASSLSRRGSGADTQYF. The CDR3, as DNA: TGTGCCAGCAGTTTATCCCGCCGGGGTAGCGGCGCAGATACGCAGTATTTT.